The rows below give T cell receptor beta chains drawn from one sample of a study of blood T cells in healthy people across ages. Each CDR3 protein gets one entry after TCRdb re-called the 5' RACE reads with MiXCR. There are hundreds of thousands of distinct CDR3 sequences in the sample; more than 55% occur only once, and around 25% lies in the top ten. The specimen was blood. Source of these receptors: a man aged 35 to 55 in good health. Both conserved end residues are part of each CDR3. D genes are given only for firm matches. Clone size is shown for a subset of rows, as once, few, many or a class of expanded clone.

14	TRBJ2-7	TRBD2	.	TRBV3-1	TGTGCCAGCAGCCTAGCGGGGAGTAGGTACGAGCAGTACTTC	CASSLAGSRYEQYF
15	TRBJ2-6	.	.	TRBV12-3/TRBV12-4	TGTGCCAGCAGTAAACCAAACACCGGGGCCAACGTCCTGACTTTC	CASSKPNTGANVLTF
13	TRBJ1-6	.	few	TRBV3-1	TGTGCCAGCAGCCCTGAACTAGATTCACCCCTCCACTTT	CASSPELDSPLHF
12	TRBJ2-5	.	.	TRBV6-1	TGTGCCAGCAGTGATATGGTGAATGAGCAGTACTTC	CASSDMVNEQYF
15	TRBJ1-5	.	.	TRBV20-1	TGCAGTGCTAGACCCAGGGATAATAGCAATCAGCCCCAGCATTTT	CSARPRDNSNQPQHF
16	TRBJ2-3	.	.	TRBV2	TGTGCCAGCAGTGAAGCGGGGGGTTTTGGCACAGATACGCAGTATTTT	CASSEAGGFGTDTQYF
14	TRBJ1-2	TRBD1	.	TRBV28	TGTGCCAGCAATATACAGGGGGCTGGCTATGGCTACACCTTC	CASNIQGAGYGYTF
15	TRBJ2-3	.	.	TRBV5-6	TGTGCCAGCACCCGTGACGAGAAAAGAACAGATACGCAGTATTTT	CASTRDEKRTDTQYF
14	TRBJ2-1	.	.	TRBV20-1	TGCAGTGCTAGAGATACCCTAATCTACAATGAGCAGTTCTTC	CSARDTLIYNEQFF
15	TRBJ2-2	.	.	TRBV5-1	TGCGCCAGCAGCTTGGTTGTCACGAACACCGGGGAGCTGTTTTTT	CASSLVVTNTGELFF
15	TRBJ2-7	TRBD2	.	TRBV12-3/TRBV12-4	TGTGCCAGCAGTATGATTGGGGGGGAGACGAATGAGCAGTACTTC	CASSMIGGETNEQYF
11	TRBJ2-7	.	few	TRBV5-6	TGTGCCAGCAGCATCTCCTACGAGCAGTACTTC	CASSISYEQYF
12	TRBJ1-2	.	.	TRBV18	TGTGCCAGCTCTAACAATAACTATGGCTACACCTTC	CASSNNNYGYTF
19	TRBJ2-5	TRBD2	.	TRBV5-1	TGCGCCAGCAGCCCCGCGAGGGGACTAGCGGGAGTAATGTACGAGACCCAGTACTTC	CASSPARGLAGVMYETQYF
15	TRBJ2-7	.	few	TRBV10-3	TGTGCCATCAGTGAAGGGGTTGGGAGCTCCTACGAGCAGTACTTC	CAISEGVGSSYEQYF
14	TRBJ1-5	.	.	TRBV5-5	TGTGCCAGCAGCCCTTTTTATAGCAGTCAGCCCCAGCATTTT	CASSPFYSSQPQHF
14	TRBJ1-3	.	.	TRBV7-3	TGTGCCAGCAGCGCCGACTCCTCTGGAAACACCATATATTTT	CASSADSSGNTIYF
14	TRBJ1-2	TRBD1	.	TRBV10-2	TGCGCCAGCAGTGAGTCGACAGGGCTCAGTGGCTACACCTTC	CASSESTGLSGYTF
15	TRBJ2-3	.	.	TRBV6-5	TGTGCCAGCAGTTACGACTTCTCCCTGGGGGATACGCAGTATTTT	CASSYDFSLGDTQYF
17	TRBJ1-5	.	once	TRBV4-3	TGCGCCAGCAGCCAAGATGGCCCCTTACAGGGCAATCAGCCCCAGCATTTT	CASSQDGPLQGNQPQHF
14	TRBJ2-7	.	.	TRBV12-3/TRBV12-4	TGTGCCAGCAGTTCTCAGGGGGGGCTATACGAGCAGTACTTC	CASSSQGGLYEQYF
20	TRBJ2-5	TRBD2	.	TRBV5-1	TGCGCCAGCAGCTTGGATGCTAGCGGGGGGCCGATATCGAGTAGGGAGACCCAGTACTTC	CASSLDASGGPISSRETQYF
16	TRBJ2-3	TRBD1	.	TRBV5-1	TGCGCCAGCAGCTTGGGCGGGACAGGGTCAGTCCATGAGCAGTATTTT	CASSLGGTGSVHEQYF
14	TRBJ2-1	.	.	TRBV7-9	TGTGCCAGCAGAGGCCCACTGTTCTACAATGAGCAGTTCTTC	CASRGPLFYNEQFF
15	TRBJ1-5	.	.	TRBV3-1	TGTGCCAGCAGCCATTACGGACAGAGCAATCAGCCCCAGCATTTT	CASSHYGQSNQPQHF
16	TRBJ2-2	TRBD1	.	TRBV19	TGTGCCAGTAGGCCGCGACAGGGGACGAACACCGGGGAGCTGTTTTTT	CASRPRQGTNTGELFF
14	TRBJ2-5	.	few	TRBV9	TGTGCCAGCAGCGGAATGACGTACCAAGAGACCCAGTACTTC	CASSGMTYQETQYF
15	TRBJ1-5	.	few	TRBV12-3/TRBV12-4	TGTGCCAGCAGTTTGGAACAGACCTACAATCAGCCCCAGCATTTT	CASSLEQTYNQPQHF
15	TRBJ2-1	.	.	TRBV11-2	TGTGCCAGCAGCTTAGATCCCGCTGGGCCCGATGAGCAGTTCTTC	CASSLDPAGPDEQFF
11	TRBJ2-5	.	once	TRBV4-1	TGCGCCAGCACAGCGACCAATGAGCAGTACTTC	CASTATNEQYF
14	TRBJ1-2	TRBD1	.	TRBV11-3	TGTGCCAGCAGCGCAGGGGGGACTGTCTATGGCTACACCTTC	CASSAGGTVYGYTF
16	TRBJ2-2	TRBD1	.	TRBV5-1	TGCGCCAGCAGTCACGCCCAGGGGGCGCTGACCGGGGAGCTGTTTTTT	CASSHAQGALTGELFF
12	TRBJ1-1	.	few	TRBV29-1	TGCAGCGGACTTCGGGATTTCACTGAAGCTTTCTTT	CSGLRDFTEAFF
17	TRBJ2-7	.	.	TRBV10-3	TGTGCCATCAGTGACCTAGGACGCTCCGCAGATACCTACGAGCAGTACTTC	CAISDLGRSADTYEQYF
14	TRBJ1-1	.	.	TRBV5-6	TGTGCCAGCAGCAGAGGCGCAGCCAACACTGAAGCTTTCTTT	CASSRGAANTEAFF
17	TRBJ1-1	TRBD1	once	TRBV4-1	TGCGCCAGCAGCCAAGATTTAGGGACAGAGATGAACACTGAAGCTTTCTTT	CASSQDLGTEMNTEAFF
18	TRBJ2-1	TRBD2	.	TRBV7-9	TGTGCCAGCAGCCCTCCCGGGACTAGCGGGAGGGGGTACAATGAGCAGTTCTTC	CASSPPGTSGRGYNEQFF
17	TRBJ2-7	.	.	TRBV10-3	TGTGCCATCAGCGCAGATGGGCCGGGTCGTGCGAGATACGAGCAGTACTTC	CAISADGPGRARYEQYF
15	TRBJ1-1	TRBD1	.	TRBV6-1	TGTGCCAGCAGTGACGGGACAGGGGTGAACACTGAAGCTTTCTTT	CASSDGTGVNTEAFF
13	TRBJ2-7	TRBD1	few	TRBV7-4	TGTGCCAACCCCAACAGGGGGCCCTACGAGCAGTACTTC	CANPNRGPYEQYF
15	TRBJ2-3	TRBD1	.	TRBV12-3/TRBV12-4	TGTGCCAGCAGTTCCGACAGGGGGTGGGCAGATACGCAGTATTTT	CASSSDRGWADTQYF
13	TRBJ2-5	.	.	TRBV7-8	TGTGCCAGCAGCTTAGAACTTAAAGAGACCCAGTACTTC	CASSLELKETQYF
15	TRBJ2-7	.	.	TRBV7-2	TGTGCCAGCAGCTTAGAATACCGACAGTTAACTCGGGAGTACTTC	CASSLEYRQLTREYF
14	TRBJ2-7	.	few	TRBV11-2	TGTGCCAGCAGCCAGGGACGAAACTCCTACGAGCAGTACTTC	CASSQGRNSYEQYF
16	TRBJ2-7	TRBD2	.	TRBV6-2/TRBV6-3	TGTGCCAGCAGTTACTCCCTGGGTGGGCGGGAGCCCTCGGAGTTCTTC	CASSYSLGGREPSEFF
14	TRBJ1-5	.	few	TRBV20-1	TGCAGTGCTAGAGCTCTTACAGCTAATCAGCCCCAGCATTTT	CSARALTANQPQHF
14	TRBJ1-5	TRBD1	.	TRBV12-3/TRBV12-4	TGTGCCAGCAGCAGGGGACAGGGTCGTCAGCCCCAGCATTTT	CASSRGQGRQPQHF
11	TRBJ2-1	.	many	TRBV20-1	TGCAGTGCTAGGGGCTACAATGAGCAGTTCTTC	CSARGYNEQFF
16	TRBJ1-5	.	.	TRBV7-2	TGTGCCAGCAGCGACGGGAGGGGCCTAAGCAATCAGCCCCAGCATTTT	CASSDGRGLSNQPQHF
13	TRBJ2-2	TRBD1	few	TRBV15	TGTGCCACCGAGACAGGGGACGGCGGGGAGCTGTTTTTT	CATETGDGGELFF
15	TRBJ2-7	.	few	TRBV5-1	TGCGCCAGCAGCTTGGAGACTTCCCTCAACTACGAGCAGTACTTC	CASSLETSLNYEQYF
13	TRBJ1-1	.	few	TRBV27	TGTGCCAGCAGTATTACAGCTAACACTGAAGCTTTCTTT	CASSITANTEAFF
16	TRBJ2-5	TRBD2	.	TRBV29-1	TGCAGCGTTGAGAAGACTAGCGGGGTATACCAAGAGACCCAGTACTTC	CSVEKTSGVYQETQYF
14	TRBJ1-2	.	.	TRBV20-1	TGCAGTGCTGAGACGGGGGCAGGGAGGTATGGCTACACCTTC	CSAETGAGRYGYTF
15	TRBJ2-7	.	.	TRBV9	TGTGCCAGCAGCGTAGCAGAGGGAGGAGGTTACGGGCAGTACTTC	CASSVAEGGGYGQYF
15	TRBJ2-7	TRBD1	few	TRBV7-9	TGTGCCAGCAGCTTAGTTGGGACAGGGGGCTACGAGCAGTACTTC	CASSLVGTGGYEQYF
14	TRBJ2-7	.	.	TRBV25-1	TGTGCCAGCAGCCATCCGGACTCCTACAATGGGCAGTACTTC	CASSHPDSYNGQYF
16	TRBJ2-6	TRBD1	.	TRBV29-1	TGCAGCGTTGGGGGGACAGCCCGCTCTGGGGCCAACGTCCTGACTTTC	CSVGGTARSGANVLTF
15	TRBJ2-1	TRBD2	.	TRBV3-1	TGTGCCAGCAGCCGACAATCTAGCGGATACAATGAGCAGTTCTTC	CASSRQSSGYNEQFF